The subject of this entry is one T cell receptor beta chain. Its specificity is not known. Treatment meaning: roughly 19 received Ad26.COV2.S at low or high dose, single or two shots; roughly five received placebo; per-sample allocation not given. Collection of the samples took place on day 63 after the first injection of vaccine or placebo. This entry belongs to a study of Ad26.COV2.S vaccination and SARS-CoV-2 variants. About the research overall: By the intramuscular route, Ad26.COV2.S was given once, or twice 56 days apart.

Some clones are missing from TCRdb's copy, which holds only in-frame ones; the method was immunoSEQ multiplex PCR. The table has around 270,000 clones, 70% to 90% seen once. Study-wide findings and caveats: The authors reported substantial breadth in spike-specific CD8+ and CD4+ T cell responses after vaccination.

Per the germline V gene, CDR1 is SEHNR and CDR2 is FQNEAQ (reference sequence). Germline trimming cut 3 bases from V and 7 bases from J; bases unmatched to any gene: 6. This CDR3 has 15 residues. This sequence was found in a person aged 18-65 years who received the Ad26.COV2.S COVID-19 vaccine or a placebo. V usage is TRBV7-9 and J usage is TRBJ2-2; the match to TRBD2 covers 9 bases. Sample: peripheral blood, taken in a trial of Ad26.COV2.S vaccine versus placebo. The CDR3: CASSFSGGHNGELFF. As DNA, the CDR3 is TGTGCCAGCAGCTTCAGCGGGGGGCATAACGGGGAGCTGTTTTTT.